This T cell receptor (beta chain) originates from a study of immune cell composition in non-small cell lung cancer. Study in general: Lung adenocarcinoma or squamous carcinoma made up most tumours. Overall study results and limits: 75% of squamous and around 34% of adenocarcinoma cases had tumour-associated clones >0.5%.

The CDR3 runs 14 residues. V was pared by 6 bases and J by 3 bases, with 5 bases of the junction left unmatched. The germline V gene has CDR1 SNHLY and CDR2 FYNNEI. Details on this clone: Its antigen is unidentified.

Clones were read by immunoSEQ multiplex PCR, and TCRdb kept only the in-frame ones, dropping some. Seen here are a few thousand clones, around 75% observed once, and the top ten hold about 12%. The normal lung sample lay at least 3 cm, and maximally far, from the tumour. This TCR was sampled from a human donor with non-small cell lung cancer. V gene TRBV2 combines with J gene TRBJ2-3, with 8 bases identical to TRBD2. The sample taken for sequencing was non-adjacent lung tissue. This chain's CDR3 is CASSPTSGTDTQYF. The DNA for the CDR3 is TGTGCCAGCAGCCCCACTAGCGGTACAGATACGCAGTATTTT.